Presented here are 20 T cell receptor beta chains from one specimen sequenced in a study of cytomegalovirus exposure and HLA in healthy donors. 60 Vbeta and 13 Jbeta primers were used in PCR. Produced via immunoSEQ multiplex PCR; TCRdb's table is partial and in-frame only. Of some 150,000 clones listed, around four fifths are singletons. The sequencing sample was made of PBMCs. These receptors all stem from a woman aged 50 to 60 in good health and CMV-seronegative.

The chain links TRBV4-2 to TRBJ2-3; D uncertain. Germline V gene data show CDR1 as LGHNA and CDR2 as YNFKEQ. V was cut by 1 base and J by 0 bases, with 8 bases left in between. The CDR3 runs 15 residues. CDR3 nucleotide sequence: TGTGCCAGCAGCCAAGTTCCTAGTAGCACAGATACGCAGTATTTT. Protein product: CASSQVPSSTDTQYF.

In its sample, this clone was seen once. The CDR3 protein is CASSFMGQPGEKLFF. The CDR3 nucleotides read TGCGCCAGCAGCTTTATGGGCCAGCCCGGTGAAAAACTGTTTTTT. This chain connects TRBV5-1 to TRBJ1-4; D unclear. The CDR3 covers 15 residues. Germline V gene lookup returns CDR1 SGHRS and CDR2 YFSETQ. Deletions cut 2 bases from V and 7 bases from J, with 15 bases between. The full variable domain, completed using reference TRBV5-1 and TRBJ1-4, is KAGVTQTPRYLIKTRGQQVTLSCSPISGHRSVSWYQQTPGQGLQFLFEYFSETQRNKGNFPGRFSGRQFSNSRSEMNVSTLELGDSALYLCASSFMGQPGEKLFFGSGTQLSVL.

This clone was counted only a few times. The chain employs TRBV4-1 and TRBJ2-6; 11 positions match TRBD2. CDR1 is MGHRA and CDR2 is YSYEKL in the germline V gene. Trimming took 3 bases from V and 2 from J; bases not matched to a gene: 6. The CDR3 consists of 18 residues. CDR3 DNA: TGCGCCAGCAGCCACGCCCTAGCGGGAGGCGCTGGGGCCAACGTCCTGACTTTC. Protein sequence: CASSHALAGGAGANVLTF.

This clone has just one count. V is TRBV19 and J is TRBJ2-7, with 9 bases lining up with TRBD1. The trim removed 3 bases at V and 3 bases at J, leaving 3 bases unmatched. The CDR3 loop spans 14 amino acids. CDR1 and CDR2 from the germline V gene are LNHDA and SQIVND (reference sequence). CDR3 nucleotide sequence: TGTGCCAGTAGTATCGGGACAGGGTTCTACGAGCAGTACTTC. This codes for CASSIGTGFYEQYF.

This clone was seen more than once but under ten times. The V gene is TRBV6-5, the J gene TRBJ2-7, with D possibly being TRBD1 (6 bases). CDR3 length: 16 amino acids. V was shortened by 2 bases and J by 4 bases, with 18 bases between the two germline ends. Looked up from germline, CDR1 is MNHEY and CDR2 is SVGAGI. CDR3 DNA sequence: TGTGCCAGCAGTTACAAGTCCACAGGGAGAGTTTACGAGCAGTACTTC. Its translation is CASSYKSTGRVYEQYF.

The V and J genes are TRBV4-3 and TRBJ1-2; D is perhaps TRBD1 (6 bases). The CDR3 has 14 amino acids. Germline V CDR1 and CDR2: LGHNA, YSLEER. Trimming pared 3 bases from V and 6 bases from J, leaving 14 bases between. CDR3 bases: TGCGCCAGCAGCCAGGAACCAGGGGCCGATGGCTACACCTTC. Translated: CASSQEPGADGYTF.

This clone was observed a few times. The chain carries TRBV15 and TRBJ2-1; weak D call: TRBD2 (6 bases). The CDR3 length is 19 residues. Germline lookup yields CDR1 LNHNV and CDR2 YYDKDF (reference sequence). Trimming removed 0 bases from V and 0 bases from J, with 18 bases in between. The CDR3 sequence is CATSRDPFRLELSYNEQFF. The CDR3 DNA is TGTGCCACCAGCAGAGATCCGTTCCGACTAGAGCTCTCCTACAATGAGCAGTTCTTC. The full variable domain, completed using reference TRBV15 and TRBJ2-1, is DAMVIQNPRYQVTQFGKPVTLSCSQTLNHNVMYWYQQKSSQAPKLLFHYYDKDFNNEADTPDNFQSRRPNTSFCFLDIRSPGLGDTAMYLCATSRDPFRLELSYNEQFFGPGTRLTVL.

The chain combines TRBV10-3 with TRBJ1-5; TRBD1 aligns across 7 bases. Germline V gene sequence: CDR1 ENHRY, CDR2 SYGVKD. There are 14 residues in the CDR3. J gave up 1 base and V 8 bases, and 5 bases lay outside the gene matches. CDR3 loop: CAIGKTGSNQPQHF. The CDR3 DNA follows: TGTGCCATCGGAAAGACAGGGAGCAATCAGCCCCAGCATTTT.

The chain combines TRBV5-4 with TRBJ1-2; maybe TRBD1 (5 bases). Between the trimmed V and J ends, which lost 0 bases and 4 bases, there was a span of 16 bases. The CDR3 is 16 amino acids. CDR1 is SGHNT, CDR2 YYREEE, per germline (reference sequence). Here the CDR3 DNA reads TGTGCCAGCAGCTTGGCGGGCAGCGGCGGGGGCTATGGCTACACCTTC. Encoded protein: CASSLAGSGGGYGYTF. Variable domain in full (rest from reference TRBV5-4 and TRBJ1-2): ETGVTQSPTHLIKTRGQQVTLRCSSQSGHNTVSWYQQALGQGPQFIFQYYREEENGRGNFPPRFSGLQFPNYSSELNVNALELDDSALYLCASSLAGSGGGYGYTFGSGTRLTVV.

The genes are TRBV7-8 and TRBJ2-5, with D perhaps matching TRBD2 (6 bases). CDR3 length: 15 residues. The germline V gene has CDR1 SGHVS and CDR2 FQNEAQ. The V gene lost 1 base and the J gene lost 5 bases, with 14 bases spanning the gap. Here the CDR3 DNA reads TGTGCCAGCAGCTTAGGGCGGGGAAACTGGGAGACCCAGTACTTC. Residues: CASSLGRGNWETQYF.

The chain uses TRBV11-2 and TRBJ2-5; perhaps TRBD1 as D (5 bases). The V and J ends lost 6 bases and 4 bases respectively, with 15 bases between them. This CDR3 spans 14 amino acids. Germline V gene sequence: CDR1 SGHAT, CDR2 FQNNGV. Here the CDR3 reads CASRVLRGRETQYF. The DNA for the CDR3 is TGTGCCAGCAGGGTTCTTAGGGGCCGAGAGACCCAGTACTTC.

The rearrangement joins TRBV5-6 to TRBJ1-1; 8 bases agree with TRBD1. V dropped 2 bases and J dropped 5; count of bases not matched to a gene: 5. The CDR3 loop spans 14 amino acids. The germline V gene encodes CDR1 SGHDT and CDR2 YYEEEE. The CDR3 reads CASSFVDRGTEAFF. CDR3 DNA sequence: TGTGCCAGCAGCTTCGTCGACAGGGGTACTGAAGCTTTCTTT.

This clone occurred a few times. CDR3: CASSLEGQETQYF. The CDR3 bases are TGCGCCAGCAGCTTGGAGGGGCAAGAGACCCAGTACTTC. The chain employs TRBV5-1 and TRBJ2-5, with a tentative D call TRBD1 (5 bases). This CDR3 region has 13 residues. CDR1 SGHRS and CDR2 YFSETQ come from the germline V gene. V was clipped by 0 bases and J by 2 bases, with 5 bases between them. Using reference TRBV5-1 and TRBJ2-5 for the parts outside the CDR3, the full variable domain is KAGVTQTPRYLIKTRGQQVTLSCSPISGHRSVSWYQQTPGQGLQFLFEYFSETQRNKGNFPGRFSGRQFSNSRSEMNVSTLELGDSALYLCASSLEGQETQYFGPGTRLLVL.

The V call is TRBV28, the J call TRBJ2-1; 7 bases line up with TRBD2. In germline, CDR1 is MDHEN, CDR2 SYDVKM. The CDR3 totals 12 residues. J gave up 8 bases and V 7 bases, and 5 bases lay outside the gene matches. In DNA, the CDR3 is TGTGCCAGCAAGGCGGGGGACGATGAGCAGTTCTTC. Its translation is CASKAGDDEQFF.

Here the CDR3 reads CASSFQGATQNTEAFF. The CDR3 nucleotides are TGTGCCAGCAGCTTTCAGGGGGCGACCCAAAACACTGAAGCTTTCTTT. This chain joins TRBV7-9 and TRBJ1-1; TRBD1 agrees at 8 bases. The CDR3 length is 16 residues. Germline assignment: CDR1 SEHNR and CDR2 FQNEAQ (reference sequence). Losses at the gene ends were 3 bases for V and 2 bases for J; bases not matched to a gene: 8.

The table lists this clone with a few counts. The chain has TRBV11-2 and TRBJ2-1; TRBD2 might be the D (5 bases). Deletions cut 3 bases from V and 7 bases from J, with 7 bases between. This CDR3 is built from 12 residues. Germline CDR1 reads SGHAT; CDR2 reads FQNNGV. CDR3 amino acids: CASSFSGNEQFF. CDR3 bases: TGTGCCAGCAGCTTTTCGGGGAATGAGCAGTTCTTC.

The V gene is TRBV30, the J gene TRBJ1-5; D is possibly TRBD1 (5 bases). Germline loops: CDR1 GTSNPN, CDR2 SVGIG (reference sequence). The CDR3 extends over 15 amino acids. V gave up 7 bases and J gave up 1 base, with 17 bases separating them. CDR3 sequence: CALAKGQKSNQPQHF. Written as DNA, the CDR3 is TGTGCCTTGGCTAAGGGGCAGAAAAGCAATCAGCCCCAGCATTTT.

This clone was counted only a few times. In DNA form, the CDR3 reads TGTGCCAGCAGCGTCAGGGGACGACCCTACGAGCAGTACTTC. As protein: CASSVRGRPYEQYF. The V call is TRBV9, the J call TRBJ2-7; TRBD1 might be the D (6 bases). Per germline, CDR1 SGDLS and CDR2 YYNGEE. The CDR3 has 14 amino acids. V shed 2 bases and J shed 2 bases, with 11 bases lying between them.

As concerns this clone: The sample holds other DNA sequences that translate to the same CDR3. The rearrangement uses TRBV2 and TRBJ2-3, with D uncertain. Per the germline V gene, CDR1 is SNHLY and CDR2 is FYNNEI. This CDR3 spans 12 amino acids. Trimming removed 4 bases from V and 0 bases from J, with 2 bases in between. The CDR3 DNA reads TGTGCCAGCAGTGTAAGCACAGATACGCAGTATTTT. Protein sequence: CASSVSTDTQYF.

Only a few counts were recorded for this clone. This chain connects TRBV6-5 to TRBJ1-5, with D possibly matching TRBD1 (5 bases). V lost 4 bases to trimming and J lost 2 bases, with 12 bases between them. From germline, CDR1 is MNHEY and CDR2 SVGAGI. The CDR3 is made up of 15 amino acids. The CDR3 protein is CASSSQGSGNQPQHF. The CDR3 bases are TGTGCCAGCAGTTCCCAGGGTTCAGGCAATCAGCCCCAGCATTTT.